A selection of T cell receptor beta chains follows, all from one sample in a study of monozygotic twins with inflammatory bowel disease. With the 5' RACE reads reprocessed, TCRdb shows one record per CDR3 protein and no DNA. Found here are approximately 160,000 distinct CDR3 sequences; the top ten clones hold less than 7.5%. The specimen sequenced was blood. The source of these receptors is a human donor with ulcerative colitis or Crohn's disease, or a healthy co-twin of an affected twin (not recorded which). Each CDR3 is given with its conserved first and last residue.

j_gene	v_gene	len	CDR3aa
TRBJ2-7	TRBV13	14	CASSLRGTSYEQYF
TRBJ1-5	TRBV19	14	CASSIGQSNQPQHF
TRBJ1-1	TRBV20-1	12	CSARDGNREAFF
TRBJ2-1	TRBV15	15	CATSREDLLYNEQFF
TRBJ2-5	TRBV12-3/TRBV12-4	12	CASSGIQETQYF
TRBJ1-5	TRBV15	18	CATSRSGTGLTSNQPQHF
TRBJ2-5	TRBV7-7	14	CASSPHGSQETQYF
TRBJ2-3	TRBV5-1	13	CASNWRGTDTQYF
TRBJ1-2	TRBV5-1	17	CASSLEIGQPNNYGYTF
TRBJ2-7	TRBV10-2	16	CASSESWGQGSYEQYF
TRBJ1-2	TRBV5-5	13	CASSLGGEYGYTF
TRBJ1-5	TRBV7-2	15	CASSLAGQIVQPQHF
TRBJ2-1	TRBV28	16	CASSPSLAGLNNEQFF
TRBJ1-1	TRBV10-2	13	CASLTGVNTEAFF
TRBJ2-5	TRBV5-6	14	CASSHRQVGETQYF
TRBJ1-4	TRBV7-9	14	CASSLIEGGEKLFF
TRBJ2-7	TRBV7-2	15	CASSLGRTAAYEQYF
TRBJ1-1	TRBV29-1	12	CSVWGEYTEAFF
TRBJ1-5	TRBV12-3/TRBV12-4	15	CASSSSDRANQPQHF
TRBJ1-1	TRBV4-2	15	CASSHGDRVNTEAFF
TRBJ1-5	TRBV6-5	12	CASSPPNQPQHF
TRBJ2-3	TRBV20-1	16	CSATSVRDVSTDTQYF
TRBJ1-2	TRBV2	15	CASSGDPGSNYGYTF
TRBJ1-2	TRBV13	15	CASSLTRGQAYGYTF
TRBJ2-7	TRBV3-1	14	CASSQVSGTYEQYF
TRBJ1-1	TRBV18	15	CASSPQSGLNTEAFF
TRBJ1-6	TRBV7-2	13	CASSLEFHSPLHF
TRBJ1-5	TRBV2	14	CASRAGRNNQPQHF
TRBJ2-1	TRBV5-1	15	CASSFGGRANNEQFF
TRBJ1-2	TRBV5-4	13	CASSFDRLGGYTF
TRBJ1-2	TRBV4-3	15	CASSQGPTGLKGYTF
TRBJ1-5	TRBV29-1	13	CSVGASVDQPQHF
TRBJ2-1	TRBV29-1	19	CSVEKGLAGDLFQYNEQFF